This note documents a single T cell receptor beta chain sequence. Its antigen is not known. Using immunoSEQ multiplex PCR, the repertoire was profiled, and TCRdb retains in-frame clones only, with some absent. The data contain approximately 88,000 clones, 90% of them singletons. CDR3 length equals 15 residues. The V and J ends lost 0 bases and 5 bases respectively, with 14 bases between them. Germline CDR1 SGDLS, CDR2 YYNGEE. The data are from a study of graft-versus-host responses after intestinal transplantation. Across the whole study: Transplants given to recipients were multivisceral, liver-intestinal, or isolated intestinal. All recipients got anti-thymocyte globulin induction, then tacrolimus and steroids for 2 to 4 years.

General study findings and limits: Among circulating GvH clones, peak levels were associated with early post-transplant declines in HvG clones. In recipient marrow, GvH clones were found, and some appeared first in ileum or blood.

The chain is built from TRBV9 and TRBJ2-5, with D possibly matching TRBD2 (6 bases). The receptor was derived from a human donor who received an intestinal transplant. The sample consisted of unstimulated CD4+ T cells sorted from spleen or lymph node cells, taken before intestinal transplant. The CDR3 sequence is CASSVAPRREETQYF. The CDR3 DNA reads TGTGCCAGCAGCGTAGCTCCAAGGAGGGAGGAGACCCAGTACTTC.